Listed here is a single T cell receptor beta chain. Antigen specificity is unknown. This specimen includes other DNA sequences encoding the same CDR3. CDR1 is ENHRY, CDR2 SYGVKD, per germline. V lost 6 bases, J lost 2 bases, and 0 bases stayed unmatched. The CDR3 contains 12 residues. These data originate in a study of cytomegalovirus exposure and HLA in healthy donors. Study outcomes and limitations: A later analysis reported that several of the most significant clusters appeared to be linked to common viral pathogens, among them Epstein-Barr virus. The study reported that TCR beta sequences accurately predicted HLA-A and HLA-B alleles in most subjects. Some V segments (TRBV6-2 and TRBV6-3 among them) were excluded as indistinguishable.

The study ran its PCR with 60 Vbeta and 13 Jbeta primers. Only in-frame clones appear in the TCRdb table, and some are missing; sequencing was by immunoSEQ multiplex PCR. This sample has around 140,000 clones, with approximately 61% found just once. The chain recombines TRBV10-3 with TRBJ2-5; TRBD2 matches 7 bases. This TCR was recovered from a woman aged 40 to 55 in good health and CMV-seronegative. The sequencing sample was made of PBMCs. The CDR3 loop reads CAISGGQETQYF. DNA of the CDR3: TGTGCCATCAGCGGGGGGCAAGAGACCCAGTACTTC.